A selection of T cell receptor beta chains follows, all from one sample in a study of T cells in Graves' hyperthyroidism and ophthalmopathy. TCRdb redid the calling of the multiplex PCR reads with MiXCR, one entry per CDR3 protein. This sample carries 480,000 or so distinct CDR3 sequences, around 50% of them seen once, and the ten largest clones take about two fifths. The sequenced material came from peripheral blood or thyroid tissue (not recorded which). The receptors stem from an adult woman with Graves' disease, either hyperthyroidism or ophthalmopathy (not recorded which). Both conserved end residues are part of each CDR3. D genes are given only for firm matches. Some rows have no size entry. The others give once, few or many, or a class for an expanded clone.

. | TRBJ1-1 | TRBV12-3/TRBV12-4 | few | CASSFRDRNKAFF | TGTGCCAGCAGTTTCCGGGACCGCAATAAAGCTTTCTTT
. | TRBJ2-5 | TRBV7-2 | . | CASSLSVGNRRETQYF | TGTGCCAGCAGCTTATCGGTGGGCAACCGAAGGGAGACCCAGTACTTC
. | TRBJ1-1 | TRBV29-1 | . | CSAESGGNTEAFF | TGCAGCGCGGAATCAGGTGGGAACACTGAAGCTTTCTTT
TRBD2 | TRBJ2-7 | TRBV20-1 | . | CSARLAGGFYEQYF | TGCAGTGCTAGACTAGCGGGAGGGTTCTACGAGCAGTACTTC
. | TRBJ1-1 | TRBV15 | . | CATSRDASLNTEAFF | TGTGCCACCAGCAGAGATGCCAGTTTGAACACTGAAGCTTTCTTT
. | TRBJ2-3 | TRBV29-1 | . | CSADSSTDTQYF | TGCAGCGCCGACAGTTCCACAGATACGCAGTATTTT
. | TRBJ1-5 | TRBV4-3 | . | CASSQSFRGGGNQPQHF | TGCGCCAGCAGCCAATCTTTCAGGGGAGGAGGCAATCAGCCCCAGCATTTT
. | TRBJ1-5 | TRBV5-1 | many | CASSPTVNQPQHF | TGCGCCAGCAGCCCGACGGTCAATCAGCCCCAGCATTTT
TRBD2 | TRBJ2-5 | TRBV14 | . | CAAKAGGQETQYF | TGTGCCGCCAAAGCGGGAGGGCAAGAGACCCAGTACTTC
. | TRBJ2-5 | TRBV20-1 | . | CSGPGRDQETQYF | TGCAGTGGCCCGGGACGGGACCAAGAGACCCAGTACTTC
. | TRBJ2-6 | TRBV7-8 | . | CASSSYGANVLTF | TGTGCCAGCAGCTCCTATGGGGCCAACGTCCTGACTTTC
. | TRBJ1-1 | TRBV20-1 | . | CSAQEGGSDTEAFF | TGCAGTGCCCAAGAGGGCGGGTCGGACACTGAAGCTTTCTTT
. | TRBJ2-2 | TRBV9 | . | CASSALQFGELFF | TGTGCCAGCAGCGCACTACAGTTCGGGGAGCTGTTTTTT
. | TRBJ1-2 | TRBV24-1 | . | CATSDSFLGYTF | TGTGCCACCAGTGATTCTTTCCTTGGCTACACCTTC
. | TRBJ1-1 | TRBV29-1 | . | CSVERVFKTEAFF | TGCAGCGTTGAGAGGGTTTTCAAGACTGAAGCTTTCTTT
. | TRBJ1-1 | TRBV10-3 | . | CAISDSTEAFF | TGTGCCATCAGTGACAGCACTGAAGCTTTCTTT
TRBD1 | TRBJ2-6 | TRBV20-1 | . | CSARKTGRMGANVLTF | TGCAGTGCTAGGAAGACAGGGCGGATGGGGGCCAACGTCCTGACTTTC
. | TRBJ2-7 | TRBV15 | once | CASSPSWGTVYEQYF | TGTGCCAGCAGTCCCTCGTGGGGAACAGTGTACGAGCAGTACTTC
. | TRBJ1-2 | TRBV7-9 | . | CASTPIPGASSSDGYTF | TGTGCCAGCACCCCGATCCCAGGGGCCTCTTCATCGGATGGCTACACCTTC
TRBD2 | TRBJ2-7 | TRBV7-2 | many | CASSLESWTSAYEQYF | TGTGCCAGCAGCTTAGAGAGTTGGACTAGCGCTTACGAGCAGTACTTC
TRBD2 | TRBJ2-5 | TRBV9 | many | CASSPRGTSWETQYF | TGTGCCAGCAGCCCCCGGGGGACTAGTTGGGAGACCCAGTACTTC
. | TRBJ2-1 | TRBV5-1 | . | CASRAGVDSYNEQFF | TGCGCCAGCCGTGCAGGGGTCGACTCCTACAATGAGCAGTTCTTC
TRBD1 | TRBJ2-7 | TRBV5-1 | many | CASSLQPGTGPYEQYF | TGCGCCAGCAGCTTGCAGCCGGGGACAGGGCCCTACGAGCAGTACTTC
. | TRBJ1-5 | TRBV7-2 | . | CASSQAQGVDQPQHF | TGCGCCAGCAGCCAAGCCCAGGGTGTAGATCAGCCCCAGCATTTT
TRBD2 | TRBJ2-5 | TRBV7-9 | few | CASSLATSGLQETQYF | TGTGCCAGCAGCTTAGCGACTAGCGGGCTCCAAGAGACCCAGTACTTC
. | TRBJ2-2 | TRBV24-1 | . | CATSARWPNTGELFF | TGTGCCACCAGTGCTAGATGGCCGAACACCGGGGAGCTGTTTTTT
. | TRBJ2-5 | TRBV20-1 | . | CSARDNKRGETQYF | TGCAGTGCTAGAGATAATAAGCGCGGGGAGACCCAGTACTTC
. | TRBJ2-7 | TRBV14 | many | CASSRKLGAGAYEQYF | TGTGCCAGCAGCCGAAAATTGGGGGCTGGGGCCTACGAGCAGTACTTC
. | TRBJ1-2 | TRBV5-6 | . | CASSFRGDRIGYTF | TGTGCCAGCAGCTTCCGGGGGGATCGTATCGGCTACACCTTC
. | TRBJ2-7 | TRBV14 | . | CASSQSSRGTYEQYF | TGTGCCAGCAGCCAAAGTTCGAGGGGGACCTACGAGCAGTACTTC
. | TRBJ1-2 | TRBV11-3 | . | CASSFQGSGYGYTF | TGTGCCAGCAGCTTCCAGGGCTCCGGCTATGGCTACACCTTC
. | TRBJ2-5 | TRBV7-6 | many | CASSLVRYQETQYF | TGTGCCAGCAGCTTAGTGCGGTACCAAGAGACCCAGTACTTC
. | TRBJ2-7 | TRBV15 | many | CAASRDPAYEQYF | TGTGCCGCCAGCAGAGATCCCGCCTACGAGCAGTACTTC
TRBD2 | TRBJ2-7 | TRBV7-9 | many | CASSLAVAGAYEQYF | TGTGCCAGCAGCTTAGCGGTAGCGGGAGCTTACGAGCAATACTTC
. | TRBJ1-2 | TRBV2 | . | CASSDGLAANYGYTF | TGTGCCAGCAGTGATGGTCTGGCAGCTAACTATGGCTACACCTTC
. | TRBJ1-3 | TRBV2 | . | CASKMDSSGNTIYF | TGTGCCAGCAAAATGGACAGCTCTGGAAACACCATATATTTT
. | TRBJ2-5 | TRBV5-6 | once | CASSLERSGETQYF | TGTGCCAGCAGCTTAGAACGGTCGGGGGAGACCCAGTACTTC
TRBD1 | TRBJ1-6 | TRBV10-3 | few | CAISGGTGKGGSPLHF | TGTGCCATCAGTGGAGGGACAGGGAAGGGAGGATCACCCCTCCACTTT
. | TRBJ1-2 | TRBV5-4 | . | CASSDPRDQVGYTF | TGTGCCAGCAGCGATCCCCGGGACCAAGTGGGCTACACCTTC
. | TRBJ1-2 | TRBV7-2 | . | CASSLDLWGRGDGYTF | TGTGCCAGCAGCTTAGATCTATGGGGGCGCGGGGATGGCTACACCTTC
TRBD1 | TRBJ1-2 | TRBV19 | many | CAIARDRGMSGYTF | TGTGCCATCGCCCGGGACAGGGGGATGAGTGGCTACACCTTC
TRBD1 | TRBJ2-2 | TRBV6-1 | . | CASTYDRGFNTGELFF | TGTGCCAGCACCTATGACAGGGGGTTCAACACCGGGGAGCTGTTTTTT